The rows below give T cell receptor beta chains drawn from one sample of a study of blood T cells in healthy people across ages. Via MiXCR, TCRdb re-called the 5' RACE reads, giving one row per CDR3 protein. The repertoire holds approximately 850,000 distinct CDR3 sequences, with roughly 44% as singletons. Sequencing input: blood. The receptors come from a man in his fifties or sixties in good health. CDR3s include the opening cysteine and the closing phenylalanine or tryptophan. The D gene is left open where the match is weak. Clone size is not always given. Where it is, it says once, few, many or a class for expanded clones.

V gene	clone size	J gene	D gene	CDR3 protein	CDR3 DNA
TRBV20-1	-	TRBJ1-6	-	CSATGQDTYNSPLHF	TGCAGTGCAACGGGCCAGGATACCTATAATTCACCCCTCCACTTT
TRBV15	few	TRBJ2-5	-	CATSPTGGYGETQYF	TGTGCCACCAGCCCGACCGGGGGCTATGGAGAGACCCAGTACTTC
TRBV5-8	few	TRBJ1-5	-	CASSVGQPNQPQHF	TGTGCCAGCAGCGTCGGGCAGCCCAATCAGCCCCAGCATTTT
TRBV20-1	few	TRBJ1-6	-	CSAQRGGNNSPLHF	TGCAGTGCCCAGCGGGGGGGAAATAATTCACCCCTCCACTTT
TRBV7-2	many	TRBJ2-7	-	CASSFRALRPYEQYF	TGTGCCAGCAGCTTTAGGGCTCTAAGGCCCTACGAGCAGTACTTC
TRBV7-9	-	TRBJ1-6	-	CVSSLASLDNSPLHF	TGTGTCAGCAGTCTAGCGTCGCTAGATAATTCACCCCTCCACTTT
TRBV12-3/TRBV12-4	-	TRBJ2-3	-	CASSLEQTGSDAQYF	TGTGCCAGCAGTTTGGAACAGACGGGCTCAGATGCGCAGTATTTT
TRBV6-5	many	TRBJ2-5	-	CASSSTRETQYF	TGTGCCAGCAGTTCCACCAGGGAGACCCAGTACTTC
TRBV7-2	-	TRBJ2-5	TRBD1	CASSPVDRVETQYF	TGTGCCAGCAGCCCAGTGGACAGGGTTGAGACCCAGTACTTC
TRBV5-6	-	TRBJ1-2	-	CASSLGGRINYGYTF	TGTGCCAGCAGCTTGGGCGGCCGAATTAACTATGGCTACACCTTC
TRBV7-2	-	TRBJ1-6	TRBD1	CASCLGLGQGAAPLHF	TGTGCCAGCTGCTTAGGATTGGGACAGGGGGCGGCACCCCTCCACTTT
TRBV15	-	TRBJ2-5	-	CATSMRTGQETQYF	TGTGCCACCAGCATGAGGACGGGACAAGAGACCCAGTACTTC
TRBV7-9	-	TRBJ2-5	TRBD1	CASSGYRGILYF	TGTGCCAGCAGCGGCTACAGGGGGATCCTGTACTTC
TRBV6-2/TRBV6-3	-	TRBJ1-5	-	CASSYPSGVSKPQHF	TGTGCCAGCAGTTACCCATCAGGGGTCTCGAAGCCCCAGCATTTT
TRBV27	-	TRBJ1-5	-	CASSHGTYNQPQHF	TGTGCCAGCAGCCACGGGACATACAATCAGCCCCAGCATTTT
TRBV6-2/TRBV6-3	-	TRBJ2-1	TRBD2	CASNGGGRNEQFF	TGTGCCAGCAACGGGGGGGGAAGGAATGAGCAGTTCTTC
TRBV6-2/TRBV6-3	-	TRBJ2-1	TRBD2	CASSYPTSRGGRYNEQFF	TGTGCCAGCAGTTACCCTACAAGCCGGGGGGGCCGATACAATGAGCAGTTCTTC
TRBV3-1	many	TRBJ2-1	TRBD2	CASRQTGLAGGGDEQFF	TGTGCCAGCAGACAAACCGGACTAGCGGGGGGGGGCGATGAGCAGTTCTTC
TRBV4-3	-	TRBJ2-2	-	CASSPSGQAIPGELFF	TGCGCCAGCAGCCCTTCCGGGCAGGCCATCCCCGGGGAGCTGTTTTTT
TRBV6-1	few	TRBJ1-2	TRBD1	CASRLDRGTVYTF	TGTGCCAGCAGGTTAGACAGGGGGACGGTCTACACCTTC
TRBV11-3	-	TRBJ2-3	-	CASSLGDPRATQYF	TGTGCCAGCAGCTTAGGGGACCCCCGGGCTACGCAGTATTTT
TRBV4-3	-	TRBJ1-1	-	CASSQETGALDTEAFF	TGCGCCAGCAGCCAAGAGACAGGCGCCCTGGACACTGAAGCTTTCTTT
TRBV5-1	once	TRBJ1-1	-	CASSGNRNTEAFF	TGCGCCAGCAGTGGGAACAGGAACACTGAAGCTTTCTTT
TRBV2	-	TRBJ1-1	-	CASSDVQYAGGTEAFF	TGTGCCAGCAGTGACGTGCAGTATGCTGGGGGCACTGAAGCTTTCTTT
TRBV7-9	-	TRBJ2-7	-	CASRGVFDEQYF	TGTGCCAGCAGGGGGGTTTTTGACGAGCAGTACTTC
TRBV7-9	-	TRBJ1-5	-	CASSSGRINQPQHF	TGTGCCAGCAGCTCAGGACGGATCAATCAGCCCCAGCATTTT
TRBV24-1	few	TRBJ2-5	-	CATSENDLGTQYF	TGTGCCACCAGTGAAAATGACTTAGGGACCCAGTACTTC
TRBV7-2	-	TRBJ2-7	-	CASRPGAAYEQYF	TGTGCCAGCAGGCCGGGGGCAGCCTACGAGCAGTACTTC
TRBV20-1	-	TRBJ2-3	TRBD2	CSARVSRGFTDTQYF	TGCAGTGCTAGAGTTTCGCGGGGGTTCACAGATACGCAGTATTTT
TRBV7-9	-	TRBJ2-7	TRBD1	CASNLDRGRFEQYF	TGTGCCAGCAACTTGGACAGGGGGAGGTTCGAGCAGTACTTC
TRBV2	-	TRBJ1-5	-	CASSEGVGAYQPQHF	TGTGCCAGCAGTGAGGGTGTGGGCGCATATCAGCCCCAGCATTTT
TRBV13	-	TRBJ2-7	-	CASSESGMSSYNEQYF	TGTGCCAGCAGCGAGAGCGGCATGAGCTCCTACAATGAGCAGTACTTC
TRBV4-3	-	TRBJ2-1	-	CASSQVSRGGFYEQFF	TGCGCCAGCAGCCAAGTCTCCAGGGGGGGCTTTTATGAGCAGTTCTTC
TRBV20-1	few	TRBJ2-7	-	CSASRTEFGEQYF	TGCAGTGCTAGCCGGACAGAATTCGGCGAGCAGTACTTC
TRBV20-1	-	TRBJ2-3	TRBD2	CSARRRGGPDTQYF	TGCAGTGCCAGACGGCGGGGGGGCCCTGATACGCAGTATTTT
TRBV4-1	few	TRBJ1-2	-	CASSQDKGSLSYTF	TGCGCCAGCAGCCAAGATAAGGGATCCTTGAGCTACACCTTC
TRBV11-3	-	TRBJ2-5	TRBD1	CAGSPRDREETQYF	TGTGCCGGCAGCCCAAGGGACAGGGAAGAGACCCAGTACTTC
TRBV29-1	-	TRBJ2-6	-	CSVMVSGANVLTF	TGCAGCGTTATGGTCTCTGGGGCCAACGTCCTGACTTTC
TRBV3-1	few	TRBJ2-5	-	CASSKGGAYQETQYF	TGTGCCAGCAGCAAGGGGGGGGCGTACCAAGAGACCCAGTACTTC
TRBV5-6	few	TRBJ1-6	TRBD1	CASSFKDRGNSPLHF	TGTGCCAGCAGCTTCAAGGACAGGGGTAATTCACCCCTCCACTTT
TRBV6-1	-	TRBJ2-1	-	CASWIGTSSYNEQFF	TGTGCCAGCTGGATAGGTACAAGCTCCTACAATGAGCAGTTCTTC
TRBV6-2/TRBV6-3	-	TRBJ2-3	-	CASSLPGGVKEDTQYF	TGTGCCAGCAGTCTCCCCGGTGGGGTAAAGGAAGATACGCAGTATTTT
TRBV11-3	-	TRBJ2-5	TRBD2	CASRKTSGQETQYF	TGTGCCAGCAGGAAGACTAGCGGTCAGGAGACCCAGTACTTC
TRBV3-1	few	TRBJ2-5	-	CASSQAGEVETQYF	TGTGCCAGCAGCCAAGCGGGAGAGGTGGAGACCCAGTACTTC
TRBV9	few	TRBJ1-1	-	CASSIGGGTEAFF	TGTGCCAGCAGTATAGGGGGAGGCACTGAAGCTTTCTTT
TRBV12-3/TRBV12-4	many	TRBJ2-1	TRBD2	CASGRAGLVNEQFF	TGTGCCAGCGGGCGAGCGGGGCTTGTCAATGAGCAGTTCTTC
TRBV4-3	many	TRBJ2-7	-	CASSQELRNRESHEQYF	TGCGCCAGCAGCCAAGAACTGAGAAACAGGGAGTCCCACGAGCAGTACTTC
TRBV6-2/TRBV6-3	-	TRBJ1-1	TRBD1	CASRRTGPNTEAFF	TGTGCCAGCAGGCGGACAGGCCCAAACACTGAAGCTTTCTTT
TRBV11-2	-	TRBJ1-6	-	CASSSLDVSPLHF	TGTGCCAGCAGCTCCTTGGATGTGTCACCCCTCCACTTT
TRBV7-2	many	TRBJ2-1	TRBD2	CASSKRGGGDEQFF	TGTGCCAGCAGCAAGCGCGGGGGGGGCGATGAGCAGTTCTTC
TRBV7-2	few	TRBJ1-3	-	CASSLWGSGNTIYF	TGTGCCAGCAGCTTATGGGGCTCTGGAAACACCATATATTTT
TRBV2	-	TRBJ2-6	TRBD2	CASNIAGGRSGANVLTF	TGTGCCAGCAACATAGCGGGGGGAAGATCTGGGGCCAACGTCCTGACTTTC
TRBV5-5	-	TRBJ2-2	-	CASRPQGSHGELFF	TGTGCCAGCAGACCTCAGGGGTCGCACGGGGAGCTGTTTTTT
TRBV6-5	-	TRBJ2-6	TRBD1	CASSSRQGVSGANVLTF	TGTGCCAGCAGTTCGCGTCAGGGGGTCTCTGGGGCCAACGTCCTGACTTTC
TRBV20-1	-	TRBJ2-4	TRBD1	CSARPGQAQYF	TGCAGTGCTAGACCAGGACAGGCCCAGTACTTC